This T cell receptor (beta chain) stems from a study of T cell clones after liver transplantation. This table comes from immunoSEQ multiplex PCR, and its TCRdb copy is limited to in-frame clones, with some not included. The sample contains about 76,000 clones, approximately 87% of which appear only once. Germline values: CDR1 SNHLY, CDR2 FYNNEI. Trimming left V 4 bases short and J 9 bases short, with 13 bases between. This CDR3 comprises 14 residues. The V call is TRBV2, the J call TRBJ1-6; D remains ambiguous. The sequence derives from a human patient who received a liver transplant. Some T cells here may be from the graft donor. Sequencing used CD4+ T cells from blood, obtained at the 22-month timepoint. The DNA of the CDR3 is TGTGCCAGCAGTGGGGAGCGGCTAGGTTCACCCCTCCACTTT. Amino acids: CASSGERLGSPLHF. Drawing the rest from reference TRBV2 and TRBJ1-6, the complete variable domain is EPEVTQTPSHQVTQMGQEVILRCVPISNHLYFYWYRQILGQKVEFLVSFYNNEISEKSEIFDDQFSVERPDGSNFTLKIRSTKLEDSAMYFCASSGERLGSPLHFGNGTRLTVT.